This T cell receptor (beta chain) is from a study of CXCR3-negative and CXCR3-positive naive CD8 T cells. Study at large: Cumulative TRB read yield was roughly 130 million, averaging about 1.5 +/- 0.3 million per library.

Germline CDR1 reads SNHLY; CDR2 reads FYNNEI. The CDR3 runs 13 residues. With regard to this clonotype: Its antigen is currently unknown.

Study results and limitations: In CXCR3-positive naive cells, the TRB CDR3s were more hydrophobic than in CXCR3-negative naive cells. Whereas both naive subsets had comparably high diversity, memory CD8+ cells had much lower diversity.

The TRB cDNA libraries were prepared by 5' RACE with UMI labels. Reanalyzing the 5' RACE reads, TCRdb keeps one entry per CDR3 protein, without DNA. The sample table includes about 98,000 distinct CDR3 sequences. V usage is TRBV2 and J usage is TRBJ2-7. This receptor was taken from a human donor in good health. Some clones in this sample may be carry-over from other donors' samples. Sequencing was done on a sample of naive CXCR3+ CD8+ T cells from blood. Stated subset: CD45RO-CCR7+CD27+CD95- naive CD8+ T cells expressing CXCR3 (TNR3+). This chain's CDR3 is CASSELANEEQYF.